Listed here is a single TCR beta chain. As handled by the study authors: The assay estimated nucleated cells by amplifying reference gene primers. The assay was immunoSEQ multiplex PCR, and TCRdb's table has in-frame clones only and misses some. That table gives V, J and clone size, and the DNA gave D and trimming. The sample carries under 200,000 clones, around nine tenths recorded once. With 6 bases removed from V and 0 bases from J, the gap between germline ends came to 18 bases. The CDR3 extends over 17 amino acids. Germline V gene sequence: CDR1 SGHAT, CDR2 FQNNGV. The data derive from a study of blood T cell repertoires in COVID-19. Study background: The United States, Italy and Spain supplied acute and convalescent COVID-19 samples. PBMCs, B-cell-depleted T cells, or T cells provided the cDNA or gDNA that made up the material.

This receptor was identified in a man in his fifties or sixties who had recovered from COVID-19. This chain links TRBV11-2 with TRBJ1-5; D possibly corresponds to TRBD1 (6 bases). What was sequenced was peripheral blood. The DNA for the CDR3 is TGTGCCAGCAGAAAAGGACAGCGAGCTTATAGCAATCAGCCCCAGCATTTT. Protein product: CASRKGQRAYSNQPQHF. The entire variable domain, with the rest obtained from reference TRBV11-2 and TRBJ1-5, is as follows: EAGVAQSPRYKIIEKRQSVAFWCNPISGHATLYWYQQILGQGPKLLIQFQNNGVVDDSQLPKDRFSAERLKGVDSTLKIQPAKLEDSAVYLCASRKGQRAYSNQPQHFGDGTRLSIL.